These 24 T cell receptor beta chains share one sample of origin, sequenced in a study of blood T cell repertoires in COVID-19. Sequencing used immunoSEQ multiplex PCR; TCRdb keeps in-frame clones, though not all of them. The table shows approximately 220,000 clones, with about 85% occurring only once. The sample taken for sequencing was PBMCs or T cells enriched from blood (not recorded which). These receptors were obtained from a middle-aged man who had recovered from COVID-19.

The V call is TRBV19, the J call TRBJ2-5; 8 positions agree with TRBD2. The V gene end was trimmed by 5 bases and the J gene end by 1 base; junction bases not matched to a gene: 3. Germline CDR1 reads LNHDA; CDR2 reads SQIVND (reference sequence). The CDR3 length is 14 residues. In nucleotides, the CDR3 is TGTGCCAGTAGTGTACGGGGGGGCCAAGAGACCCAGTACTTC. The encoded protein is CASSVRGGQETQYF.

The rearrangement uses TRBV7-2 and TRBJ2-3, with D unclear. From germline, CDR1 is SGHTA and CDR2 FQGNSA. Trimming removed 3 bases at V and 2 bases at J, with 9 bases between. The CDR3 covers 14 residues. CDR3 protein: CASSFSSTTDTQYF. The CDR3 DNA sequence: TGTGCCAGCAGCTTTTCGTCTACCACAGATACGCAGTATTTT.

The chain is built from TRBV4-2 and TRBJ1-2; 7 nucleotides match TRBD1. Germline CDR1 reads LGHNA; CDR2 reads YNFKEQ. V was pared by 2 bases and J by 3 bases, with 6 bases of the junction left unmatched. The CDR3 loop spans 15 amino acids. CDR3 residues: CASSQMGQTYYGYTF. The CDR3 DNA reads as TGTGCCAGCAGCCAAATGGGACAGACTTACTATGGCTACACCTTC.

The rearrangement links TRBV23-1 to TRBJ2-1; TRBD1 matches at 10 bases. TRBV23-1 is filed as an ORF, its function uncertain. Losses at the gene ends were 4 bases for V and 0 bases for J; bases not matched to a gene: 3. The CDR3 extends over 16 amino acids. CDR3 bases: TGCGCCAGCAGTCTCGGACAGGGGGGCTCCTACAATGAGCAGTTCTTC. Amino acids: CASSLGQGGSYNEQFF.

V usage is TRBV29-1 and J usage is TRBJ1-1; D is undetermined. Germline CDR1 is SQVTM and CDR2 is ANQGSEA. The CDR3 loop spans 14 amino acids. The germline V and J ends were trimmed by 7 bases and 4 bases, with 19 bases remaining between them. The CDR3 bases are TGCAGCGCTTCCCCAACAACCCTGGCCACTGAAGCTTTCTTT. The encoded protein is CSASPTTLATEAFF.

The rearrangement links TRBV4-2 to TRBJ2-7, with a tentative D call TRBD2 (6 bases). The ends were cut back, 0 bases at V and 4 bases at J, with 7 bases in the middle. The CDR3 contains 13 residues. Germline V gene sequence: CDR1 LGHNA, CDR2 YNFKEQ. CDR3: CASSQEREYEQYF. In DNA form, the CDR3 reads TGTGCCAGCAGCCAAGAACGGGAGTACGAGCAGTACTTC.

The V gene is TRBV9, the J gene TRBJ1-6, with D possibly TRBD1 on 5 matching bases. Germline lookup yields CDR1 SGDLS and CDR2 YYNGEE. V was trimmed by 3 bases and J by 8 bases, leaving 18 bases between them. This CDR3 comprises 16 residues. The CDR3 loop reads CASSDSRDSNHSPLHF. CDR3 in DNA: TGTGCCAGCAGCGACTCCCGGGACTCAAACCATTCACCCCTCCACTTT.

The CDR3 DNA sequence: TGCGCCAGCAGCTTGGCCGGGTTAGGAAACACCATATATTTT. Translated: CASSLAGLGNTIYF. V is TRBV5-1 and J is TRBJ1-3; no clear D gene. In germline, CDR1 is SGHRS, CDR2 YFSETQ. Trimming removed 0 bases at V and 4 bases at J, with 8 bases between. The CDR3 is 14 amino acids. The full variable domain, its missing parts supplied by reference TRBV5-1 and TRBJ1-3, is KAGVTQTPRYLIKTRGQQVTLSCSPISGHRSVSWYQQTPGQGLQFLFEYFSETQRNKGNFPGRFSGRQFSNSRSEMNVSTLELGDSALYLCASSLAGLGNTIYFGEGSWLTVV.

The gene calls are TRBV29-1 and TRBJ2-1, with 7 nucleotides matching TRBD2. The germline V gene encodes CDR1 SQVTM and CDR2 ANQGSEA. V dropped 4 bases and J dropped 5; count of bases not matched to a gene: 5. This CDR3 is built from 13 residues. The CDR3 spells CSVATSQDNEQFF. Written as DNA, the CDR3 is TGCAGCGTTGCGACTAGCCAAGACAATGAGCAGTTCTTC.

The V call is TRBV10-3, the J call TRBJ1-1, with D perhaps TRBD1 (5 bases). This CDR3 region has 15 residues. The V end lost 4 bases, the J end lost 3 bases, and 15 bases lay between the germline ends. Germline lookup yields CDR1 ENHRY and CDR2 SYGVKD. The CDR3 reads CAISVTGGLYTEAFF. Written as DNA, the CDR3 is TGTGCCATCAGTGTAACCGGGGGATTATACACTGAAGCTTTCTTT.

The chain recombines TRBV7-8 with TRBJ2-7; 9 bases match TRBD2. The CDR3 loop spans 17 amino acids. J was trimmed by 0 bases and V by 1 base; bases with no gene match: 7. In germline, CDR1 is SGHVS, CDR2 FQNEAQ. This chain's CDR3 is CASSLEGLAGPSYEQYF. In DNA form, the CDR3 reads TGTGCCAGCAGCTTAGAGGGGCTAGCGGGGCCCTCCTACGAGCAGTACTTC.

The genes are TRBV11-2 and TRBJ2-7; D possibly corresponds to TRBD1 (6 bases). The ends were cut back, 4 bases at V and 3 bases at J, with 16 bases in the middle. CDR3 length: 15 amino acids. CDR1 and CDR2 from the germline V gene are SGHAT and FQNNGV. The CDR3 here is CASSSLTGRNYEQYF. CDR3 bases: TGTGCCAGCAGCTCTCTCACAGGGAGAAACTACGAGCAGTACTTC.

This clone was seen just once. J is TRBJ2-5 and V is TRBV11-2; D not certain. CDR1 and CDR2 from the germline V gene are SGHAT and FQNNGV. This CDR3 is 16 amino acids long. V was shortened by 0 bases and J by 3 bases, with 14 bases between the two germline ends. This CDR3 is CASSLEFGSVKETQYF. The CDR3 DNA reads as TGTGCCAGCAGCTTAGAGTTCGGCAGCGTAAAAGAGACCCAGTACTTC.

The chain combines TRBV4-2 with TRBJ1-1; D is unclear. CDR1 is LGHNA, CDR2 YNFKEQ, per germline. Trimming shortened V by 0 bases and J by 5 bases, and 10 bases separated the two germline ends. CDR3 length: 14 residues. The CDR3 coding sequence is TGTGCCAGCAGCCAAGATCTACGAGGGACTGAAGCTTTCTTT. This gives the protein CASSQDLRGTEAFF.

The V and J genes are TRBV28 and TRBJ1-2; tentative D call: TRBD1 (5 bases). CDR3 size: 20 residues. V shed 4 bases and J shed 8 bases, with 35 bases lying between them. The V gene's germline CDR1 is MDHEN and CDR2 SYDVKM. CDR3 bases: TGTGCCAGCAGTTCCCCAATGGGGGGAAAACTTGGCGGACGCCTGAGGGGCTACACCTTC. This translates into CASSSPMGGKLGGRLRGYTF.

The chain combines TRBV7-2 with TRBJ2-1; TRBD2 matches 10 bases. Per the germline V gene, CDR1 is SGHTA and CDR2 is FQGNSA. The V and J ends lost 2 bases and 4 bases, in that order; junction bases with no gene match: 5. CDR3 length: 16 residues. Written as DNA, the CDR3 is TGTGCCAGCAGCTTACTCCTGACTAGCGGGTACAATGAGCAGTTCTTC. Encoded protein: CASSLLLTSGYNEQFF.

The V call is TRBV14, the J call TRBJ1-2; 9 nucleotides agree with TRBD1. CDR1 is SGHDN and CDR2 is FVKESK in the germline V gene. Losses at the gene ends were 5 bases for V and 6 bases for J; bases not matched to a gene: 10. The CDR3 loop spans 15 amino acids. This CDR3 reads CASSSRRTGEDGYTF. DNA for the CDR3: TGTGCCAGCAGCTCCCGACGGACAGGGGAAGATGGCTACACCTTC.

This clone was recorded once. V and J are TRBV30 and TRBJ2-1; 8 bases are shared with TRBD2. Per germline, CDR1 GTSNPN and CDR2 SVGIG (reference sequence). J lost 8 bases, V lost 0 bases, and 12 bases had no gene match. The CDR3 is 16 residues long. This chain's CDR3 is CAWSVIRLAGLHEQFF. The DNA of the CDR3 is TGTGCCTGGAGTGTAATACGGCTAGCGGGCCTCCATGAGCAGTTCTTC.

The chain uses TRBV2 and TRBJ2-3; 8 bases agree with TRBD2. V trimming: 5 bases; J trimming: 3 bases; junction bases outside the gene matches: 7. Germline V gene lookup returns CDR1 SNHLY and CDR2 FYNNEI. The CDR3 contains 15 residues. CDR3 residues: CASSPDTGGTDTQYF. In DNA form, the CDR3 reads TGTGCCAGCAGTCCCGACACGGGGGGGACAGATACGCAGTATTTT.

The chain joins TRBV6-5 to TRBJ2-5; 7 bases line up with TRBD2. The CDR3 contains 14 residues. Germline CDR1 reads MNHEY; CDR2 reads SVGAGI. Trimming cost V 4 bases and J 3 bases; bases outside gene matches: 5. CDR3: CASSSRLAEETQYF. As DNA, the CDR3 is TGTGCCAGCAGTTCCCGACTAGCTGAAGAGACCCAGTACTTC.

The chain is built from TRBV6-5 and TRBJ1-1; D gene unclear. The germline V and J ends were trimmed by 4 bases and 1 base, with 7 bases remaining between them. CDR3 size: 13 residues. The V gene's germline CDR1 is MNHEY and CDR2 SVGAGI. CDR3 sequence: CASSLRENTEAFF. CDR3 sequence (DNA): TGTGCCAGCAGTTTAAGAGAGAACACTGAAGCTTTCTTT.

The chain employs TRBV2 and TRBJ2-1, with 9 positions matching TRBD1. J was trimmed by 8 bases and V by 5 bases; bases with no gene match: 10. Germline V gene sequence: CDR1 SNHLY, CDR2 FYNNEI. The CDR3 runs 15 residues. CDR3 loop: CASSFRDRVFDEQFF. The DNA for the CDR3 is TGTGCCAGCAGTTTCCGGGACAGGGTTTTCGATGAGCAGTTCTTC.

The chain carries TRBV19 and TRBJ2-7; tentative D call: TRBD1 (5 bases). The length of the CDR3 is 14 residues. V lost 3 bases, J lost 2 bases, and 11 bases lay in between. Germline assignment: CDR1 LNHDA and CDR2 SQIVND (reference sequence). CDR3 DNA: TGTGCCAGTAGTATGCAAGGGGTGGCCTACGAGCAGTACTTC. Its translation: CASSMQGVAYEQYF. Full variable domain (missing parts from reference TRBV19 and TRBJ2-7): DGGITQSPKYLFRKEGQNVTLSCEQNLNHDAMYWYRQDPGQGLRLIYYSQIVNDFQKGDIAEGYSVSREKKESFPLTVTSAQKNPTAFYLCASSMQGVAYEQYFGPGTRLTVT.

This clone was seen once. V gene TRBV12-5 combines with J gene TRBJ1-3; no reliable D call. Trimming shortened V by 6 bases and J by 1 base, and 10 bases separated the two germline ends. The CDR3 is made up of 14 amino acids. The germline gives CDR1 LGHNT, CDR2 FRNRAP. The CDR3 is CASGVSASGNTIYF. The CDR3 nucleotides read TGTGCTAGTGGGGTTTCTGCGTCTGGAAACACCATATATTTT.